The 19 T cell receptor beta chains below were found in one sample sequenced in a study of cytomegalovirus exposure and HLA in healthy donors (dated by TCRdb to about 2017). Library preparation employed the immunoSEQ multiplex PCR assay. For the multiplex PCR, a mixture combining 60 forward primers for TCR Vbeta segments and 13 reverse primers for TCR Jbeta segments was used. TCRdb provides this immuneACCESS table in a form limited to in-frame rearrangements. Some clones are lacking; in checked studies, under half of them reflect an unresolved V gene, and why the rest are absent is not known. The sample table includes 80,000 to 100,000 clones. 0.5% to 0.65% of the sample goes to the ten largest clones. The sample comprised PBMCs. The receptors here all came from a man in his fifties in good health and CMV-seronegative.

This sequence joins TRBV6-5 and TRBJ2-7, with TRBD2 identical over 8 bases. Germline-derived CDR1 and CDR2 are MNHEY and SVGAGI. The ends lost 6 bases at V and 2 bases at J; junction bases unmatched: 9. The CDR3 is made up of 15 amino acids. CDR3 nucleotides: TGTGCCAGCAGCCCTCGGGCGGGGGGCCCCTACGAGCAGTACTTC. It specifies CASSPRAGGPYEQYF.

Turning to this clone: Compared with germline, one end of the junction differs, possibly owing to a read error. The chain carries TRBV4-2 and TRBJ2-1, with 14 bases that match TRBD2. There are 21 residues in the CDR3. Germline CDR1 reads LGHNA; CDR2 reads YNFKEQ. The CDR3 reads CASSLLKTSGGAGGSDNEQFF. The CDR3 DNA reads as TGTGCCAGCAGCCTACTCAAGACTAGCGGGGGGGCCGGAGGCTCCGACAATGAGCAGTTCTTC.

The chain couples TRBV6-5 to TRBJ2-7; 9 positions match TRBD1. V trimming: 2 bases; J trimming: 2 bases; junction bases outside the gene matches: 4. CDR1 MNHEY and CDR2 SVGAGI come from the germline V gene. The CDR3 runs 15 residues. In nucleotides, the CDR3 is TGTGCCAGCAGTTACGCCCGACAGGGGGCCTACGAGCAGTACTTC. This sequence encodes CASSYARQGAYEQYF.

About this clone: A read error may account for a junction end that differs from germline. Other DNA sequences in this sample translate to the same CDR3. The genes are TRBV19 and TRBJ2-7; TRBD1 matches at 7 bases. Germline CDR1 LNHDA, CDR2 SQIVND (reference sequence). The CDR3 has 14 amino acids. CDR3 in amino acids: CASSTHRGNYEQYF. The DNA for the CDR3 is TGCGCCAGTAGTACTCACAGGGGAAACTACGAGCAGTACTTC.

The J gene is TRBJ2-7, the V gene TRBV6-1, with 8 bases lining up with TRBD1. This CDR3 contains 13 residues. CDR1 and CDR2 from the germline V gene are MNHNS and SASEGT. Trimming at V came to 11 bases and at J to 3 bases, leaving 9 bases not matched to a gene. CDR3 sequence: CASVGTGLYEQYF. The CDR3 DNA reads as TGTGCCTCCGTGGGGACAGGACTCTACGAGCAGTACTTC.

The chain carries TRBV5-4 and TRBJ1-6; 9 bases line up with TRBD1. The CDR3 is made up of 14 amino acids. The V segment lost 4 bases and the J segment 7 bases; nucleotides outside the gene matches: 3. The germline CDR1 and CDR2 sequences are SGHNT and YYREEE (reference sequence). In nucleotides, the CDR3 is TGTGCCAGCAGCCAGGACAGGGGCAATTCACCCCTCCACTTT. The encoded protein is CASSQDRGNSPLHF.

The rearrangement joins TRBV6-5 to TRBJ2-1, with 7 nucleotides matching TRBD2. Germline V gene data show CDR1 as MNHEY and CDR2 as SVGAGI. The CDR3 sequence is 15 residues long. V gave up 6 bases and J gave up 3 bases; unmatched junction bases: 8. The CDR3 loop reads CASSPRGGVYNEQFF. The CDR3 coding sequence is TGTGCCAGCAGCCCTAGGGGAGGGGTCTACAATGAGCAGTTCTTC.

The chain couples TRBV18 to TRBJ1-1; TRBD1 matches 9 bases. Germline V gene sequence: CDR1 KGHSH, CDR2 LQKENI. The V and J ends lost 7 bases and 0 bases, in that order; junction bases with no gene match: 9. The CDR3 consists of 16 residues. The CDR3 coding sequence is TGTGCCAGCTTAAAACCGGGGACAGGGATGAACACTGAAGCTTTCTTT. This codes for CASLKPGTGMNTEAFF.

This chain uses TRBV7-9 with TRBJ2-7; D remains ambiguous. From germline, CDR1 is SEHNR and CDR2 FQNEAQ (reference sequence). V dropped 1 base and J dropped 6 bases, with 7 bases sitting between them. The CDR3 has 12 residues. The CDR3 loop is CASSLGQAEQYF. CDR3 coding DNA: TGTGCCAGCAGCTTAGGCCAGGCCGAGCAGTACTTC.

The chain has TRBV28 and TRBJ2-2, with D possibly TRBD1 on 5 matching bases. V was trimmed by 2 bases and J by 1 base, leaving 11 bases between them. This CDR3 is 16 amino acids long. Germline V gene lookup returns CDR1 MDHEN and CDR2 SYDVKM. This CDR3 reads CASSLTPQGNTGELFF. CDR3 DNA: TGTGCCAGCAGTTTAACCCCCCAGGGGAACACCGGGGAGCTGTTTTTT.

The CDR3, as DNA: TGTGCCATAGGAGACAGAAGCAATCAGCCCCAGCATTTT. Encoded protein: CAIGDRSNQPQHF. The chain uses TRBV10-3 and TRBJ1-5; perhaps TRBD1 as D (5 bases). Deletions cut 9 bases from V and 1 base from J, with 10 bases between. Germline V lookup: CDR1 ENHRY, CDR2 SYGVKD. The CDR3 runs 13 residues.

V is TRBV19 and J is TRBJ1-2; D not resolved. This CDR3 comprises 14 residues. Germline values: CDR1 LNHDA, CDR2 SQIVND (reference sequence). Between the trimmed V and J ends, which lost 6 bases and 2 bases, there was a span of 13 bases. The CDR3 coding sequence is TGTGCCAGTAGAAGACTTCTTTTAAACTATGGCTACACCTTC. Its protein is CASRRLLLNYGYTF.

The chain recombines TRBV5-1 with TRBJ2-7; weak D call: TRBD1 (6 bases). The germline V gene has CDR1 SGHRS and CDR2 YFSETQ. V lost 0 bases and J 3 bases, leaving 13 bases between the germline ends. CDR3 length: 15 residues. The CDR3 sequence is CASSLGNIQGYEQYF. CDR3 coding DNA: TGCGCCAGCAGCTTGGGGAACATACAGGGCTACGAGCAGTACTTC.

CDR3 sequence reads: CASSPPGSGEAFF. In DNA form, the CDR3 reads TGTGCCAGCTCACCACCGGGGTCAGGGGAAGCTTTCTTT. This chain connects TRBV18 to TRBJ1-1; tentative D call: TRBD1 (5 bases). CDR1 KGHSH and CDR2 LQKENI come from the germline V gene. V was shortened by 0 bases and J by 8 bases, with 10 bases between the two germline ends. CDR3 length: 13 residues.

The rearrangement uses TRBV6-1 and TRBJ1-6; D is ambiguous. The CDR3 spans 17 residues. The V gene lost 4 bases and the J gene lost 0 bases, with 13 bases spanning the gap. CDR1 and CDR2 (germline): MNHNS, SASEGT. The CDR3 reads CASSAEERSSYNSPLHF. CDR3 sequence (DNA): TGTGCCAGCAGTGCAGAAGAGAGGAGCTCCTATAATTCACCCCTCCACTTT.

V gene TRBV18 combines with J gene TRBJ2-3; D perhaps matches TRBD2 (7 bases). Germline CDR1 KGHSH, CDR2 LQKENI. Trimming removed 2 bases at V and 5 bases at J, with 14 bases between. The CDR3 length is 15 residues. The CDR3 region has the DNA TGTGCCAGCTCACCAAGGGGCGGGGGCGGAGATACGCAGTATTTT. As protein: CASSPRGGGGDTQYF.

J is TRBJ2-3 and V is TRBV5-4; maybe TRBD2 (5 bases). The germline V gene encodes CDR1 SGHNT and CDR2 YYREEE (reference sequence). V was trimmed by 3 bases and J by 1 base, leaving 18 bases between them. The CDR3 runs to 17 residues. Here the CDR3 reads CASSSTSSLVRTDTQYF. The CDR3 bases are TGTGCCAGCAGCTCTACCTCGTCACTAGTTCGCACAGATACGCAGTATTTT. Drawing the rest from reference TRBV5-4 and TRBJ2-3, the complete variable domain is ETGVTQSPTHLIKTRGQQVTLRCSSQSGHNTVSWYQQALGQGPQFIFQYYREEENGRGNFPPRFSGLQFPNYSSELNVNALELDDSALYLCASSSTSSLVRTDTQYFGPGTRLTVL.

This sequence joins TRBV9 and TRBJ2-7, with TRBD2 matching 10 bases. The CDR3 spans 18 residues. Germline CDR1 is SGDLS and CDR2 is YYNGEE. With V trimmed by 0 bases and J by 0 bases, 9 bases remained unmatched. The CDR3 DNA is TGTGCCAGCAGCGTAGGTCTAGCGGGGGTCCTGAGCTCCTACGAGCAGTACTTC. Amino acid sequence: CASSVGLAGVLSSYEQYF.

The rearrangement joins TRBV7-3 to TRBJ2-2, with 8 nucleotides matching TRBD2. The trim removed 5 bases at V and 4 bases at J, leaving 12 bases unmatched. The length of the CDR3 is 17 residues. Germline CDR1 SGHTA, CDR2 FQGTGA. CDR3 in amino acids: CASSPDGGGGFTGELFF. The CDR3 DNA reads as TGTGCCAGCAGCCCAGATGGGGGCGGGGGGTTCACCGGGGAGCTGTTTTTT.